The 9 T cell receptor beta chains below all came from one sample that was sequenced in a study of post-analysis software for immune sequencing data. Overall study findings and caveats: When patients were compared with controls, a handful of TRBV segments were more frequent, TRBV5-6, TRBV5-1 and TRBV20-1 among them.

These receptors are not linked to any known antigen. Included in the TCR beta cDNA libraries were unique molecular identifiers. A single record per CDR3 protein comes from TCRdb applying MiXCR to the PCR reads. The table shows fewer than 550,000 distinct CDR3 sequences, with approximately 31% occurring only once. Sequencing was performed on blood. The receptors derive from a girl aged 2-17 years with multiple sclerosis.

This chain uses TRBV29-1 with TRBJ2-1; possible D gene TRBD2, 6 bases. Germline loops: CDR1 SQVTM, CDR2 ANQGSEA. The CDR3 length is 12 residues. The V end lost 6 bases, the J end lost 6 bases, and 12 bases lay between the germline ends. In nucleotides, the CDR3 is TGCAGCGTCAACATAGCGGTCAATGAGCAGTTCTTC. As protein: CSVNIAVNEQFF.

V gene TRBV20-1 combines with J gene TRBJ2-2, with 7 nucleotides matching TRBD1. V trimming: 6 bases; J trimming: 1 base; junction bases outside the gene matches: 5. CDR1 and CDR2 from the germline V gene are DFQATT and SNEGSKA (reference sequence). The CDR3 totals 14 residues. CDR3 coding DNA: TGCAGTGCCCGACAGGGTATGAACACCGGGGAGCTGTTTTTT. Its protein is CSARQGMNTGELFF.

Only a few counts were recorded for this clonotype. The V and J genes are TRBV6-6 and TRBJ1-6, with 7 nucleotides matching TRBD1. Germline V gene sequence: CDR1 MNHNY, CDR2 SVGAGI (reference sequence). With 1 base clipped from V and 5 bases from J, the junction kept 8 bases outside the gene matches. The CDR3 is 17 residues long. Here the CDR3 reads CASSYWAAGQNNSPLHF. The DNA of the CDR3 is TGTGCCAGCAGTTACTGGGCCGCGGGACAGAATAATTCACCCCTCCACTTT.

On this clonotype: At one of its ends the junction is not consistent with the germline gene, which may arise from a read error. J is TRBJ2-1 and V is TRBV6-5; D gene uncertain. Germline CDR1 reads MNHEY; CDR2 reads SVGAGI. CDR3 length equals 13 residues. CDR3 protein: CASSYGTSNEQFF. The CDR3 DNA reads TGCGCCAGCAGTTACGGCACGTCCAATGAGCAGTTCTTC.

This clonotype has more than one count but fewer than ten. The chain combines TRBV10-3 with TRBJ2-3, with D uncertain. CDR1 and CDR2 (germline): ENHRY, SYGVKD. Deletions cut 6 bases from V and 5 bases from J, with 18 bases between. This CDR3 is built from 15 residues. CDR3 in DNA: TGTGCCATCAGGGGTGACTCACTGGGTGTAGATACGCAGTATTTT. Translating gives CAIRGDSLGVDTQYF.

V gene TRBV2 combines with J gene TRBJ1-1, with a possible D match to TRBD1 (6 bases). Germline-derived CDR1 and CDR2 are SNHLY and FYNNEI. This CDR3 contains 13 residues. Trimming left V 4 bases short and J 4 bases short, with 10 bases between. The CDR3 sequence: CASSGEGGTEAFF. The CDR3 nucleotides read TGTGCCAGCAGTGGCGAAGGGGGCACTGAAGCTTTCTTT.

The chain combines TRBV29-1 with TRBJ1-4; tentatively, D is TRBD1 (6 bases). This CDR3 region has 13 residues. Deletions cut 4 bases from V and 5 bases from J, with 11 bases between. Germline V gives CDR1 SQVTM, CDR2 ANQGSEA. The CDR3, as DNA: TGCAGCGTTGTGGGGGCTCCCAATGAAAAACTGTTTTTT. Its translation: CSVVGAPNEKLFF.

CDR3 in amino acids: CAISGPGQSTDTQYF. Written as DNA, the CDR3 is TGTGCCATCAGTGGGCCCGGACAGAGCACAGATACGCAGTATTTT. The chain has TRBV10-3 and TRBJ2-3, with D possibly being TRBD1 (6 bases). This CDR3 comprises 15 residues. Germline values: CDR1 ENHRY, CDR2 SYGVKD. Trimming removed 4 bases from V and 0 bases from J, with 11 bases in between.

The gene calls are TRBV9 and TRBJ1-5, with D possibly TRBD1 on 5 matching bases. V was cut by 4 bases and J by 0 bases, with 11 bases left in between. CDR3 length equals 15 residues. CDR1 is SGDLS, CDR2 YYNGEE, per germline. For the CDR3, the DNA is TGTGCCAGCAGCTATGGGACCGGTAGCAATCAGCCCCAGCATTTT. Protein: CASSYGTGSNQPQHF.